Presented here are 5 T cell receptor beta chains from one specimen sequenced in a study of T-cell reconstitution after alpha-beta-depleted transplantation in children. Unique molecular identifiers were incorporated into the prepared TCRbeta library. TCRdb ran MiXCR on the PCR reads and lists one entry per CDR3 protein. The table has 670,000 or so distinct CDR3 sequences, around 14% seen once; the top ten hold 0.79%. Specimen: PBMCs, collected before TCRalphabeta/CD19-depleted stem cell transplant. The receptors were sampled from a girl aged 2 to 10 with congenital amegakaryocytic thrombocytopenia, due to receive a stem cell transplant.

The chain couples TRBV5-1 to TRBJ2-7; 10 positions agree with TRBD1. Per the germline V gene, CDR1 is SGHRS and CDR2 is YFSETQ. V dropped 4 bases and J dropped 0; count of bases not matched to a gene: 16. This CDR3 has 19 residues. The CDR3, as DNA: TGCGCCAGCAGCCCATTTGGACAGGGGGACAAGAAAAGCTCCTACGAGCAGTACTTC. Protein product: CASSPFGQGDKKSSYEQYF.

About this clonotype itself: Possible read error: a much larger clone is one base away. V and J are TRBV5-6 and TRBJ2-5, with D tentatively TRBD1 (6 bases). Germline-derived CDR1 and CDR2 are SGHDT and YYEEEE. V was clipped by 1 base and J by 5 bases, with 15 bases between them. The CDR3 has 15 amino acids. CDR3 coding DNA: TGTGCCAGCAGCTTGTTTTGGGCAGGGGAGGAGACCCAGTACTTC. Translation gives CASSLFWAGEETQYF. The full variable domain, in which reference TRBV5-6 and TRBJ2-5 provide the parts outside the CDR3, is DAGVTQSPTHLIKTRGQQVTLRCSPKSGHDTVSWYQQALGQGPQFIFQYYEEEERQRGNFPDRFSGHQFPNYSSELNVNALLLGDSALYLCASSLFWAGEETQYFGPGTRLLVL.

This clonotype was seen at least ten times. The CDR3: CASSVVRATDTQYF. CDR3 sequence (DNA): TGTGCCAGCAGCGTAGTCAGGGCCACAGATACGCAGTATTTT. This chain connects TRBV9 to TRBJ2-3; a weak D match, TRBD1 (5 bases). Trimming shortened V by 0 bases and J by 2 bases, and 7 bases separated the two germline ends. Per the germline V gene, CDR1 is SGDLS and CDR2 is YYNGEE. CDR3 size: 14 residues.

This clonotype was observed many times. The rearrangement links TRBV9 to TRBJ2-3; the match to TRBD2 covers 9 bases. Trimming removed 5 bases from V and 9 bases from J; junction bases left unmatched: 7. The CDR3 is 13 residues long. Germline V gene data show CDR1 as SGDLS and CDR2 as YYNGEE. CDR3 sequence (DNA): TGTGCCAGCAGTACGACTAGCGGACCCACGCAGTATTTT. Protein sequence: CASSTTSGPTQYF.

This clonotype was detected many times. The V and J genes are TRBV12-3 or TRBV12-4 and TRBJ2-7; 7 bases agree with TRBD2. This CDR3 is built from 14 residues. V lost 7 bases, J lost 5 bases, and 11 bases stayed unmatched. The CDR3 bases are TGTGCCAGCACCCCGCGTAGCGGGCTGAACGAGCAGTACTTC. The encoded protein is CASTPRSGLNEQYF.